This T cell receptor (beta chain) was obtained from a study of monozygotic twins with inflammatory bowel disease. Findings of the study overall: For IBD patients, clonotypes shared with others were fewer than for healthy twins, especially with disease activity.

No sorting of T cells preceded isolation of total RNA from whole blood. A template switching step added UMIs, each with a 6-nucleotide sample barcode. TCRdb reprocessed the 5' RACE reads and stores each CDR3 protein as one record, lacking DNA. This sample's clone table lists roughly 300,000 distinct CDR3 sequences. The CDR3 contains 16 residues. CDR1 DFQATT and CDR2 SNEGSKA come from the germline V gene (reference sequence). Comments on this clonotype: The antigen is unknown.

Sequencing input: blood. This clonotype was sampled from a human donor with ulcerative colitis or Crohn's disease, or a healthy co-twin of an affected twin (not recorded which). V usage is TRBV20-1 and J usage is TRBJ2-1; as DNA is missing, the TRBD1 call by TCRdb cannot be tested. The CDR3 sequence is CSATGGATRIYNEQFF.